This TCR beta chain was recorded in a study of metastatic and nonmetastatic thyroid tumors. About the study: Patients with malignant and benign thyroid disease provided blood and tumor or nodule tissue, whose repertoires were compared.

The CDR3 runs 16 residues. CDR1 and CDR2 from the germline V gene are PRHDT and FYEKMQ (reference sequence). V dropped 0 bases and J dropped 4; count of bases not matched to a gene: 3. Study-level results: Significantly higher TCR beta diversity was reportedly seen in malignant thyroid tumors than benign nodules, in blood and tumor.

A single count supports this clone. Its specificity is unknown. In the original workflow: Using the CDR3 differences seen across clinicopathological groups, the authors built a distant-metastasis classifier for papillary thyroid cancer, which was meant to discriminate distant-metastatic patients. TCRdb used MiXCR to call clones anew from the PCR reads. TCRdb, not the authors, supplied the V and J calls. The table includes about 23,000 clones, roughly 24% detected once. Before thyroid surgery, none of the patients had received any treatment. The origin of this receptor is a male donor with papillary thyroid cancer or a benign thyroid nodule (not recorded which). Some clones in this sample may be carry-over from other donors' samples. The V and J genes are TRBV13 and TRBJ2-1; 10 positions match TRBD2. Sequenced material: blood. The CDR3 sequence: CASSLGWTSGYNEQFF. CDR3 DNA: TGTGCCAGCAGCTTAGGCTGGACTAGCGGTTACAATGAGCAGTTCTTC.